The 16 T cell receptor beta chains below come from one sample, sequenced in a study of T cell responses to AZD1222 COVID-19 vaccine. The assay was immunoSEQ multiplex PCR, and TCRdb's table has in-frame clones only and misses some. This table holds roughly 120,000 clones, around 90% found once. Source: peripheral blood, taken on day 0 of MenACWY control vaccination. These TCRs come from an adult in good health.

This rearrangement joins TRBV28 to TRBJ2-7; TRBD2 agrees at 9 bases. CDR1 and CDR2 (germline): MDHEN, SYDVKM. This CDR3 is built from 17 residues. J lost 2 bases, V lost 7 bases, and 15 bases had no gene match. The CDR3 nucleotides read TGTGCCAGCAATTCGCTAATGGGGCTAGCGGGGCCCTACGAGCAGTACTTC. It is translated as CASNSLMGLAGPYEQYF.

CDR3 in DNA: TGTGCCAGCAGTTTATGGGGTCAGGGGCAAGAGACCCAGTACTTC. Translated: CASSLWGQGQETQYF. V and J are TRBV28 and TRBJ2-5; maybe TRBD1 (6 bases). V lost 0 bases to trimming and J lost 2 bases, with 10 bases between them. The CDR3 extends over 15 amino acids. Germline loops: CDR1 MDHEN, CDR2 SYDVKM.

This clone was counted between two and nine times. The chain employs TRBV24-1 and TRBJ2-3; D not certain. The CDR3 is 17 residues long. Germline CDR1 reads KGHDR; CDR2 reads SFDVKD. Trimming cost V 0 bases and J 1 base, with 13 bases left between them. The CDR3 sequence: CATSDLSGLTGTDTQYF. Written as DNA, the CDR3 is TGTGCCACCAGTGATTTGAGTGGGCTCACTGGCACAGATACGCAGTATTTT.

V is TRBV5-1 and J is TRBJ2-2; 10 nucleotides align to TRBD1. CDR3 length equals 19 residues. V shed 1 base, J shed 6 bases, and the junction held 15 bases outside the gene matches. Germline assignment: CDR1 SGHRS and CDR2 YFSETQ. CDR3 DNA: TGCGCCAGCAGCTTGCGGGGCCTAGGACAGGGGGGGCTCGCCGGGGAGCTGTTTTTT. This gives the protein CASSLRGLGQGGLAGELFF. The full variable domain, rest sourced from reference TRBV5-1 and TRBJ2-2, is KAGVTQTPRYLIKTRGQQVTLSCSPISGHRSVSWYQQTPGQGLQFLFEYFSETQRNKGNFPGRFSGRQFSNSRSEMNVSTLELGDSALYLCASSLRGLGQGGLAGELFFGEGSRLTVL.

This clone occurred once. V and J are TRBV7-2 and TRBJ1-6; D not resolved. Germline V lookup: CDR1 SGHTA, CDR2 FQGNSA. The CDR3 spans 17 residues. Trimming pared 5 bases from V and 4 bases from J, leaving 18 bases between. CDR3 sequence reads: CASSIAREDRYNSPLHF. Written as DNA, the CDR3 is TGTGCCAGCAGCATTGCCCGGGAGGATAGATATAATTCACCCCTCCACTTT. Based on the CDR3 plus reference TRBV7-2 and TRBJ1-6, the full variable domain is GAGVSQSPSNKVTEKGKDVELRCDPISGHTALYWYRQSLGQGLEFLIYFQGNSAPDKSGLPSDRFSAERTGGSVSTLTIQRTQQEDSAVYLCASSIAREDRYNSPLHFGNGTRLTVT.

The chain carries TRBV3-1 (or the pseudogene TRBV3-2) and TRBJ1-4; the D is unclear. CDR3 length: 12 amino acids. Germline CDR1 and CDR2: LGHDT and YNNKEL (reference sequence). V lost 4 bases, J lost 7 bases, and 7 bases lay in between. The CDR3 region is CASSLGVEKLFF. As DNA, the CDR3 is TGTGCCAGCAGCCTGGGTGTTGAAAAACTGTTTTTT.

This clone was counted only a few times. The chain couples TRBV5-1 to TRBJ2-7; 8 positions agree with TRBD1. Germline trimming cut 4 bases from V and 7 bases from J; bases unmatched to any gene: 13. CDR1 is SGHRS and CDR2 is YFSETQ in the germline V gene. The CDR3 is made up of 15 amino acids. The chain's CDR3 is CASSPRDRPPGEQYF. The CDR3 coding sequence is TGCGCCAGCAGCCCCCGGGACAGGCCTCCGGGGGAGCAGTACTTC.

This clone came up a few times. The chain joins TRBV14 to TRBJ1-3, with D unresolved. The CDR3 loop spans 16 amino acids. The ends were cut back, 1 base at V and 0 bases at J, with 10 bases in the middle. Germline assignment: CDR1 SGHDN and CDR2 FVKESK. In DNA, the CDR3 is TGTGCCAGCAGCCAAGGTCAGCCCCTCTCTGGAAACACCATATATTTT. Translating it yields CASSQGQPLSGNTIYF.

The chain has TRBV6-5 and TRBJ2-1; TRBD2 agrees at 10 bases. Per germline, CDR1 MNHEY and CDR2 SVGAGI. The CDR3 contains 15 residues. V dropped 4 bases and J dropped 3; count of bases not matched to a gene: 3. Here the CDR3 reads CASSFRLAGYNEQFF. The CDR3 nucleotides are TGTGCCAGCAGTTTCCGACTAGCGGGCTACAATGAGCAGTTCTTC.

This clone occurred once. The rearrangement joins TRBV4-1 to TRBJ2-2; TRBD1 aligns across 9 bases. Unmatched junction bases numbered 3, after V lost 1 base and J lost 6 bases. This CDR3 spans 15 amino acids. CDR1 MGHRA and CDR2 YSYEKL come from the germline V gene. CDR3 loop: CASSQVGTGPGELFF. The CDR3 region has the DNA TGCGCCAGCAGCCAAGTCGGGACAGGGCCCGGGGAGCTGTTTTTT.

J is TRBJ1-4 and V is TRBV2; D unresolved. Trimming left V 6 bases short and J 0 bases short, with 11 bases between. There are 15 residues in the CDR3. The germline gives CDR1 SNHLY, CDR2 FYNNEI. CDR3 sequence reads: CASRGMRATNEKLFF. The CDR3 DNA reads as TGTGCCAGCAGGGGCATGCGGGCAACTAATGAAAAACTGTTTTTT.

The chain couples TRBV6-5 to TRBJ1-1; D is unclear. This CDR3 has 13 amino acids. Germline V gene lookup returns CDR1 MNHEY and CDR2 SVGAGI. V was cut by 6 bases and J by 0 bases, with 8 bases left in between. CDR3 in amino acids: CASRIAVNTEAFF. The CDR3 nucleotides are TGTGCCAGCAGAATTGCAGTGAACACTGAAGCTTTCTTT.

The V and J genes are TRBV19 and TRBJ1-5; 8 bases agree with TRBD1. The V segment lost 8 bases and the J segment 9 bases; nucleotides outside the gene matches: 15. This CDR3 spans 15 amino acids. The germline V gene has CDR1 LNHDA and CDR2 SQIVND (reference sequence). For the CDR3, the DNA is TGTGCCAGTCATCACGCGGGACAGGCTTTGAGGCCCCAGCATTTT. Translating it yields CASHHAGQALRPQHF.

The chain has TRBV7-9 and TRBJ1-1; D gene uncertain. The CDR3 is 12 amino acids. V lost 3 bases, J lost 7 bases, and 9 bases lay in between. Germline values: CDR1 SEHNR, CDR2 FQNEAQ (reference sequence). The CDR3 is CASSFHSSEAFF. The CDR3 coding sequence is TGTGCCAGCAGCTTCCATAGTAGTGAAGCTTTCTTT. Using reference TRBV7-9 and TRBJ1-1 for the parts outside the CDR3, the full variable domain is DTGVSQNPRHKITKRGQNVTFRCDPISEHNRLYWYRQTLGQGPEFLTYFQNEAQLEKSRLLSDRFSAERPKGSFSTLEIQRTEQGDSAMYLCASSFHSSEAFFGQGTRLTVV.

The gene calls are TRBV2 and TRBJ1-1; D call uncertain. This CDR3 spans 12 amino acids. Trimming pared 7 bases from V and 9 bases from J, leaving 15 bases between. Per the germline V gene, CDR1 is SNHLY and CDR2 is FYNNEI. Written as DNA, the CDR3 is TGTGCCAGCAACGAGGACGGCTTTAAAGCTTTCTTT. Its protein is CASNEDGFKAFF.

The genes are TRBV29-1 and TRBJ2-3; 7 bases align to TRBD1. V shed 3 bases, J shed 5 bases, and the junction held 8 bases outside the gene matches. CDR1 SQVTM and CDR2 ANQGSEA come from the germline V gene. The CDR3 is made up of 14 amino acids. The CDR3 DNA sequence: TGCAGCGTTGAGATAATCAGGGGGAGAGATACGCAGTATTTT. It specifies CSVEIIRGRDTQYF.